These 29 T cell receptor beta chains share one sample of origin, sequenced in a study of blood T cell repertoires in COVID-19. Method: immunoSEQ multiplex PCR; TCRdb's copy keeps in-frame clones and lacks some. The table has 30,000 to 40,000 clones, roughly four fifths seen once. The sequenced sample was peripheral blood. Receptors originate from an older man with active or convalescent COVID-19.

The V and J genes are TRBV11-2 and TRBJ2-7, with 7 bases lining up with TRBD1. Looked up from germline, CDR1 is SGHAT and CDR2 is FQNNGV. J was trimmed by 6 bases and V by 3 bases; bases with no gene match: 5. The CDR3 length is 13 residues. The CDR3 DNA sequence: TGTGCCAGCAGCTTTTACAGGGGCTCCGAGCAGTACTTC. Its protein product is CASSFYRGSEQYF.

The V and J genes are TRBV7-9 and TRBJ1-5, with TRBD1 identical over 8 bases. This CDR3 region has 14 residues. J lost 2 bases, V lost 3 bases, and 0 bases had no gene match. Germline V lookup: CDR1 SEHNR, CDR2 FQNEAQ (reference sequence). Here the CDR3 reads CASSLGQGNQPQHF. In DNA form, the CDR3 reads TGTGCCAGCAGCTTGGGACAGGGCAATCAGCCCCAGCATTTT.

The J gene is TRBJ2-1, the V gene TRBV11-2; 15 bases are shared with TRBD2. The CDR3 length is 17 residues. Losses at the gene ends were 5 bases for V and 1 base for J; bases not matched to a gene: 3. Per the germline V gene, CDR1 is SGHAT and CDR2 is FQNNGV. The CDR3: CASSPGTSGGSYNEQFF. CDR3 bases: TGTGCCAGCAGCCCTGGGACTAGCGGGGGGTCCTACAATGAGCAGTTCTTC.

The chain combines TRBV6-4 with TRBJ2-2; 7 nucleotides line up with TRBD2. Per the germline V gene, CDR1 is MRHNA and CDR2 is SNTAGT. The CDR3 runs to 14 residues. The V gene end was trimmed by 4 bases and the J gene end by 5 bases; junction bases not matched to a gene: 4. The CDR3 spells CASSANGGTGELFF. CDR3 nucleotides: TGTGCCAGCAGTGCCAACGGGGGGACCGGGGAGCTGTTTTTT.

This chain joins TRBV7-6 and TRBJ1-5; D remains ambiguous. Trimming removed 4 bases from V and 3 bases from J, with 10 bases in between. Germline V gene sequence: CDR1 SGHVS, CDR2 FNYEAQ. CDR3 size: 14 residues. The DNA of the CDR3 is TGTGCCAGCAGCTCCCGTCCCCTCAATCAGCCCCAGCATTTT. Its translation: CASSSRPLNQPQHF.

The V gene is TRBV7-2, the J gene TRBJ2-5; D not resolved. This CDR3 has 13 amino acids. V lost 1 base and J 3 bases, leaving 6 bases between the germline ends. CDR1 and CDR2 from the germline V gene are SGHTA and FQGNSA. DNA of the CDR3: TGTGCCAGCAGCTTAGGCAGAAAAGAGACCCAGTACTTC. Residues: CASSLGRKETQYF.

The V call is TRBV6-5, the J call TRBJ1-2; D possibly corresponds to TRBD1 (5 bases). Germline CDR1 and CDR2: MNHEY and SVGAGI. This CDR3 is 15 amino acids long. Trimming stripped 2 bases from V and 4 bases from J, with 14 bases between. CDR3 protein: CASSYAPQGGYGYTF. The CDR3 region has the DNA TGTGCCAGCAGTTACGCCCCCCAGGGCGGCTATGGCTACACCTTC.

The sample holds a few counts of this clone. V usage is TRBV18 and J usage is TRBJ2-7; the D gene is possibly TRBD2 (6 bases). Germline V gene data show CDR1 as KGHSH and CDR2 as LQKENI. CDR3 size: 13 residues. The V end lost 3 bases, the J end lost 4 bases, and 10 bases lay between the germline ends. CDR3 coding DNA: TGTGCCAGCTCACCTACGGCGGGGTACGAGCAGTACTTC. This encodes CASSPTAGYEQYF.

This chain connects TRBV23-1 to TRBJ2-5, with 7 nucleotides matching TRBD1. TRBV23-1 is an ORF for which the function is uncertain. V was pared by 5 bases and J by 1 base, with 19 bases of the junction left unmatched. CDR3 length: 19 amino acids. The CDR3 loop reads CASSNPGQSTIATQETQYF. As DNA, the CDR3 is TGCGCCAGCAGTAACCCGGGACAGTCGACGATTGCCACCCAAGAGACCCAGTACTTC.

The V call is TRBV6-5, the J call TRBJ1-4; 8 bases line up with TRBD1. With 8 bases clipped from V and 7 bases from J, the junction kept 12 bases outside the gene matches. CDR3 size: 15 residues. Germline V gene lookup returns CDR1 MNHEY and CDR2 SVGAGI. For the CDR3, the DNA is TGTGCCAGCTCGGACAGGGACCCCCAGAGTGAAAAACTGTTTTTT. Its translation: CASSDRDPQSEKLFF.

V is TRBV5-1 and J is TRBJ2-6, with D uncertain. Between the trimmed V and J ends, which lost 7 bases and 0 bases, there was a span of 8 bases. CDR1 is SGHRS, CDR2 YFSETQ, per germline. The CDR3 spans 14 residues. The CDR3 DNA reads TGCGCCAGCCGGGTCACCTCTGGGGCCAACGTCCTGACTTTC. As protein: CASRVTSGANVLTF.

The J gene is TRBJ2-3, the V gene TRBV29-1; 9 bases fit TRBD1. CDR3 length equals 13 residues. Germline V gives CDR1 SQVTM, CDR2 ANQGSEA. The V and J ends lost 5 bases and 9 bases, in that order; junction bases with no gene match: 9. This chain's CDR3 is CSVPGQGLWTQYF. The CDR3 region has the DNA TGCAGCGTTCCGGGACAGGGCCTTTGGACGCAGTATTTT.

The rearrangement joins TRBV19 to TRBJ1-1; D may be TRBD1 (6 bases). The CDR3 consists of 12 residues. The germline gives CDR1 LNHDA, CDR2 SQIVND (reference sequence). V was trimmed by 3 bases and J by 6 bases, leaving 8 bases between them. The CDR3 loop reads CASSIAGAEAFF. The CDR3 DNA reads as TGTGCCAGTAGTATTGCAGGGGCTGAAGCTTTCTTT.

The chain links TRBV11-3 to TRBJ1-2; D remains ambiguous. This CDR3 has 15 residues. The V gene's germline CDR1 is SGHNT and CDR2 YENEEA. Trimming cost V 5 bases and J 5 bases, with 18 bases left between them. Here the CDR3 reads CASSPPGGINYGYTF. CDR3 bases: TGTGCCAGCAGCCCCCCAGGTGGAATAAATTATGGCTACACCTTC.

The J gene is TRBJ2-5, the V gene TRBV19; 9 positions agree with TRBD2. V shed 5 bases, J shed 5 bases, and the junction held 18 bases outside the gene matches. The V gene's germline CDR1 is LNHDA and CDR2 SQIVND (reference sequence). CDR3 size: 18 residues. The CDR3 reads CASSSFTSGWGVRETQYF. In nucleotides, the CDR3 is TGTGCCAGTAGTTCCTTCACTAGCGGGTGGGGGGTACGCGAGACCCAGTACTTC.

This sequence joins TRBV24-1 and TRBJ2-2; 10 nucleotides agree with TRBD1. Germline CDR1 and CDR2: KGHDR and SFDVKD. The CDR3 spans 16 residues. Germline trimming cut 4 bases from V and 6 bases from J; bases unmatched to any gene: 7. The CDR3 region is CATSEPRQGAAGELFF. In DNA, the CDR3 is TGTGCCACCAGTGAACCCAGACAGGGGGCGGCCGGGGAGCTGTTTTTT.

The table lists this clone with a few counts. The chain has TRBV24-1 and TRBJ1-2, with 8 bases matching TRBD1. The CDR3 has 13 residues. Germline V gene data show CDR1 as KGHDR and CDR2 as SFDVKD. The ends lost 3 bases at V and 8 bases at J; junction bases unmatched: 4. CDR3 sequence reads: CATSDRQGTGYTF. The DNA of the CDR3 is TGTGCCACCAGTGATAGACAGGGGACCGGCTACACCTTC.

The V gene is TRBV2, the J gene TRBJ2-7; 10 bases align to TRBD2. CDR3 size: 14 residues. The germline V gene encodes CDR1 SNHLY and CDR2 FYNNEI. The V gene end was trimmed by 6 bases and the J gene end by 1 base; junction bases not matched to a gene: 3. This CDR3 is CASRGLASSYEQYF. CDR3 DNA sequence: TGTGCCAGCAGGGGACTAGCGTCTTCCTACGAGCAGTACTTC.

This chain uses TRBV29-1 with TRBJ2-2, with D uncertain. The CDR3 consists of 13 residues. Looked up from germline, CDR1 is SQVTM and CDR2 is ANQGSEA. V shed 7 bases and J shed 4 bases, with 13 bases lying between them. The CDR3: CSAALRSTGELFF. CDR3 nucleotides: TGCAGCGCAGCCCTAAGGAGCACCGGGGAGCTGTTTTTT.

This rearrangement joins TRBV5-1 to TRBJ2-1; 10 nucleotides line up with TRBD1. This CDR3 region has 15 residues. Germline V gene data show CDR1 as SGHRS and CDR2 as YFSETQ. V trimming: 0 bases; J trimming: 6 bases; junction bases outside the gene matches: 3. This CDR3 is CASSLEGQGSNEQFF. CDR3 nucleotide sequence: TGCGCCAGCAGCTTGGAGGGACAGGGGAGCAATGAGCAGTTCTTC.

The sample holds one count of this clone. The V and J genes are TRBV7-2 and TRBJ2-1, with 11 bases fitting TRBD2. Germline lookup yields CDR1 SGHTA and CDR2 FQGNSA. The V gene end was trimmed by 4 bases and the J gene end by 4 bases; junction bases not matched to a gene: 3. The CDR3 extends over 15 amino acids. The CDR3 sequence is CASSSLAGVYNEQFF. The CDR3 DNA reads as TGTGCCAGCAGCTCACTAGCGGGAGTTTACAATGAGCAGTTCTTC.

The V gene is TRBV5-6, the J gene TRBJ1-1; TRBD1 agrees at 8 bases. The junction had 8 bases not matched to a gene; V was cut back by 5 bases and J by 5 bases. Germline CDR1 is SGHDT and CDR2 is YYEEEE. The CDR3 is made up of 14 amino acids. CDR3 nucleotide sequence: TGTGCCAGCAGATTGACAGGGGCGCCTACTGAAGCTTTCTTT. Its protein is CASRLTGAPTEAFF.

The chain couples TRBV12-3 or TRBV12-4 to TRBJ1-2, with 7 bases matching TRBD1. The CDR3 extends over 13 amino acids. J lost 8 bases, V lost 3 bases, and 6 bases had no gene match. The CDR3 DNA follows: TGTGCCAGCAGTTTGACAGGGACGGGAGGCTACACCTTC. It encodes CASSLTGTGGYTF.

CDR3 sequence: CASSVGDKGEQPQHF. DNA of the CDR3: TGTGCCAGCAGCGTAGGGGATAAGGGGGAGCAGCCCCAGCATTTT. The chain has TRBV9 and TRBJ1-5, with a possible D match to TRBD1 (6 bases). Looked up from germline, CDR1 is SGDLS and CDR2 is YYNGEE. Trimming removed 0 bases from V and 7 bases from J, with 14 bases in between. The CDR3 has 15 residues.

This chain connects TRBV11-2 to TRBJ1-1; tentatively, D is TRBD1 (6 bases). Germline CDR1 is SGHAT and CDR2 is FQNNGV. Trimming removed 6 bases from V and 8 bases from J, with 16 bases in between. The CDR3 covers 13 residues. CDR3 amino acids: CASSYSGAGEAFF. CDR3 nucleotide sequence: TGTGCCAGCAGTTACTCAGGGGCCGGGGAAGCTTTCTTT.

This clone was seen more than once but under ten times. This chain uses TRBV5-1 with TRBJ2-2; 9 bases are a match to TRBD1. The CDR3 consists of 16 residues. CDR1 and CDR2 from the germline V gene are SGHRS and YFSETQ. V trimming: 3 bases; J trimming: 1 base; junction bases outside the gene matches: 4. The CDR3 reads CASSWTGDLNTGELFF. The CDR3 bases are TGCGCCAGCAGCTGGACAGGGGACCTGAACACCGGGGAGCTGTTTTTT. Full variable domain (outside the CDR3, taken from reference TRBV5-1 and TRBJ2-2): KAGVTQTPRYLIKTRGQQVTLSCSPISGHRSVSWYQQTPGQGLQFLFEYFSETQRNKGNFPGRFSGRQFSNSRSEMNVSTLELGDSALYLCASSWTGDLNTGELFFGEGSRLTVL.

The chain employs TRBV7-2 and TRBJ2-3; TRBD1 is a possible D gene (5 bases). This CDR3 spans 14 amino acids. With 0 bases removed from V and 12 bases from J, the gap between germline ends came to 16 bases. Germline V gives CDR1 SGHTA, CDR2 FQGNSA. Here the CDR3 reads CASSLAEVAGHQYF. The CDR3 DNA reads TGTGCCAGCAGCTTAGCTGAGGTAGCAGGACATCAGTATTTT. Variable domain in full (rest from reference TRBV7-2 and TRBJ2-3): GAGVSQSPSNKVTEKGKDVELRCDPISGHTALYWYRQSLGQGLEFLIYFQGNSAPDKSGLPSDRFSAERTGGSVSTLTIQRTQQEDSAVYLCASSLAEVAGHQYFGPGTRLTVL.

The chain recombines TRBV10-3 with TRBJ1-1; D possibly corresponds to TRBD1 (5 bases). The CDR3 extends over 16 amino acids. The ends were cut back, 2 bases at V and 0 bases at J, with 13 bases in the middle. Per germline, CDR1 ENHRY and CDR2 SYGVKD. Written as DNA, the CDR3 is TGTGCCATCAGTGAGAGGACGGTGGACATGAACACTGAAGCTTTCTTT. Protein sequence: CAISERTVDMNTEAFF.

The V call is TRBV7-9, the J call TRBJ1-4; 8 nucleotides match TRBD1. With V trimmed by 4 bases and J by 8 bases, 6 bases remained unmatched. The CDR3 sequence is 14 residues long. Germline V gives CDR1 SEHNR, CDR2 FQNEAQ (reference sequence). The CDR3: CASSSRGRGEKLFF. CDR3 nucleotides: TGTGCCAGCAGCTCCAGGGGGCGCGGGGAAAAACTGTTTTTT.